This TCR beta chain was captured in a study of shared clonotypes between healthy human individuals. With regard to this clone: Its antigen is undetermined.

Germline lookup yields CDR1 MDHEN and CDR2 SYDVKM. Trimming took 9 bases from V and 2 from J, leaving 11 bases between them. The CDR3 is 12 amino acids. Study results and caveats: The donor pool, a small one, limited the genetic and exposure-history diversity represented.

Data came from immunoSEQ multiplex PCR; TCRdb stores just in-frame clones and leaves some out. The data show about 520,000 clones, with more than 75% seen just once and 12% held by the top ten. The specimen was PBMCs. This sequence was found in a woman in her 40s in good health. Some clones in this sample may be carry-over from other donors' samples. J is TRBJ2-7 and V is TRBV28, with D tentatively TRBD1 (5 bases). The CDR3 region is CASTRVPYEQYF. For the CDR3, the DNA is TGTGCCAGTACCAGGGTCCCCTACGAGCAGTACTTC.